This TCR beta chain was sequenced in a study of blood T cell repertoires in COVID-19. For the study at large: In each case, the material was cDNA or gDNA derived from T cells, B-cell-depleted T cells, or PBMCs.

V shed 5 bases and J shed 4 bases, with 11 bases lying between them. In germline, CDR1 is MNHEY, CDR2 SMNVEV (reference sequence). The CDR3 extends over 13 amino acids. Source study methods: Quantification of nucleated cells was approximated via reference gene primer amplification. Sequenced by immunoSEQ multiplex PCR; TCRdb stores in-frame clones only, minus some. The D gene and trimming were derived from the DNA, and the V and J assignments and clone size from that table. The table shows about 280,000 clones, with about 80% occurring only once. The sample consisted of peripheral blood. The chain recombines TRBV27 with TRBJ1-1, with D possibly matching TRBD1 (6 bases). The source is a woman in her forties or fifties who had recovered from COVID-19. CDR3 coding DNA: TGTGCCAGCAGTACAGGGCGTTTCACTGAAGCTTTCTTT. As protein: CASSTGRFTEAFF.